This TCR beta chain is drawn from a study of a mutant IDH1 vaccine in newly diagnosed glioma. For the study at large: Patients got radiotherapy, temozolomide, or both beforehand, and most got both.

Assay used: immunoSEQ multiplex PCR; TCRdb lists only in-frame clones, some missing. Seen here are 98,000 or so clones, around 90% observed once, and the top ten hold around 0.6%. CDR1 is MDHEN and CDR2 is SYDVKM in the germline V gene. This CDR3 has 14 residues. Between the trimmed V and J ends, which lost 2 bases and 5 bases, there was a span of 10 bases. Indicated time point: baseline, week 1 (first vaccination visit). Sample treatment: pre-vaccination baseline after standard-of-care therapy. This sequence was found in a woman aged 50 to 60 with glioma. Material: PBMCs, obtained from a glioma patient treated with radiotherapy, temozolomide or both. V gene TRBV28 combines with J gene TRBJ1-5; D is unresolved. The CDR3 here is CASSLIIGHQPQHF. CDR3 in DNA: TGTGCCAGCAGTTTAATCATAGGGCATCAGCCCCAGCATTTT. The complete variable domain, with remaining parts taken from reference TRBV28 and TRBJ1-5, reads DVKVTQSSRYLVKRTGEKVFLECVQDMDHENMFWYRQDPGLGLRLIYFSYDVKMKEKGDIPEGYSVSREKKERFSLILESASTNQTSMYLCASSLIIGHQPQHFGDGTRLSIL.